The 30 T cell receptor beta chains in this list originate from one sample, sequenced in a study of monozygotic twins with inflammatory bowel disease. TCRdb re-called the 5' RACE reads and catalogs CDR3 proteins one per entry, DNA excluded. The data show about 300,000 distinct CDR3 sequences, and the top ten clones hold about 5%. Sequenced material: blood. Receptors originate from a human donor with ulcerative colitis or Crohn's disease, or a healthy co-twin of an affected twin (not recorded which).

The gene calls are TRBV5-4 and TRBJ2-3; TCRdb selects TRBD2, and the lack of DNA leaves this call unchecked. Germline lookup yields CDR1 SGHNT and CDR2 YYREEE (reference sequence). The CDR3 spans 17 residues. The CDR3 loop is CASSPGTSGTSTDTQYF. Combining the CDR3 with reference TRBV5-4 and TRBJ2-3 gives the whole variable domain ETGVTQSPTHLIKTRGQQVTLRCSSQSGHNTVSWYQQALGQGPQFIFQYYREEENGRGNFPPRFSGLQFPNYSSELNVNALELDDSALYLCASSPGTSGTSTDTQYFGPGTRLTVL.

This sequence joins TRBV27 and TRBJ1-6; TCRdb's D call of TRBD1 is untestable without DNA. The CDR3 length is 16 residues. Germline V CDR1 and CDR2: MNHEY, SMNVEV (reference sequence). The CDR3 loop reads CASSLSGTRANSPLHF.

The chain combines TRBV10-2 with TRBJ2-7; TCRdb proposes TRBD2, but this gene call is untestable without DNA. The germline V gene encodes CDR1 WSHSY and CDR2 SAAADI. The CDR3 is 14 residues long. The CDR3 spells CASRDSGRAYEQYF.

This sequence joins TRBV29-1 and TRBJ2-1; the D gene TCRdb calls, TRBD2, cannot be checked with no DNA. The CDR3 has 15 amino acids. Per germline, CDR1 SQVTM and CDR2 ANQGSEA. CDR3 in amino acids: CSLRTSGGYSNEQFF.

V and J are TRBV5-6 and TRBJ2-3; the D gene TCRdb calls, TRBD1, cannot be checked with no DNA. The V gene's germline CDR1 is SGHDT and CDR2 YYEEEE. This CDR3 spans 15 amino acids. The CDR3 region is CASSSPGPSTDTQYF.

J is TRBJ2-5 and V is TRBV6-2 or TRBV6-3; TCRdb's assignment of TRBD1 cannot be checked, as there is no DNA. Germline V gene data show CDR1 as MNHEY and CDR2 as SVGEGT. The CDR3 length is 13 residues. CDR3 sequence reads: CASRRGVQETQYF.

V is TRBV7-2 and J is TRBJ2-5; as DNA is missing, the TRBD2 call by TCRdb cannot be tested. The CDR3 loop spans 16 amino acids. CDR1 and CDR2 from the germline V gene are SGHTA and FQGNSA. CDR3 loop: CASSWLAGGGGETQYF. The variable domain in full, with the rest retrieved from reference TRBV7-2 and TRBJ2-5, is GAGVSQSPSNKVTEKGKDVELRCDPISGHTALYWYRQSLGQGLEFLIYFQGNSAPDKSGLPSDRFSAERTGGSVSTLTIQRTQQEDSAVYLCASSWLAGGGGETQYFGPGTRLLVL.

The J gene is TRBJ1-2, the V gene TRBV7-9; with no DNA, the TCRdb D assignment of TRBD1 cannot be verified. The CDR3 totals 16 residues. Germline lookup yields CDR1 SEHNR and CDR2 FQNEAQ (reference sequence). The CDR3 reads CASSPTGTGFGYGYTF.

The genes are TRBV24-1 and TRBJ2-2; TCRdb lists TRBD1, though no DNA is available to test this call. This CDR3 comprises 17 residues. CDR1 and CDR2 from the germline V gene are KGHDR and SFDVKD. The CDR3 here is CATSSGQGAWRTGELFF.

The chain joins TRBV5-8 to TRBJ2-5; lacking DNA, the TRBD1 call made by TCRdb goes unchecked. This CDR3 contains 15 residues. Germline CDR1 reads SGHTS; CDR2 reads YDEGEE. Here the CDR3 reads CASSLDWGPQETQYF.

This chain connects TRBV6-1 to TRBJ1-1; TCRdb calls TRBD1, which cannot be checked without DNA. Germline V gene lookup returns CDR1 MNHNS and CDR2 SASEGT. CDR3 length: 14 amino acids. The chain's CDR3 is CASRRGGLNTEAFF.

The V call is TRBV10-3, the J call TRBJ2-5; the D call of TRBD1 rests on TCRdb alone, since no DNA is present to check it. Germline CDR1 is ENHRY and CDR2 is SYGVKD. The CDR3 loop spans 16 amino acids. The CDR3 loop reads CAISESMSGIQETQYF.

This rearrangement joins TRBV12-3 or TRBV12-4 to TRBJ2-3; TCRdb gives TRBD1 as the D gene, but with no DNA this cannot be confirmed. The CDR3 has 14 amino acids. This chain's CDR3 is CASSLRQGKDTQYF.

The CDR3: CASSWSPGGATGELFF. The rearrangement joins TRBV7-2 to TRBJ2-2; the TCRdb call, TRBD1, lacks DNA for checking. CDR3 length: 16 amino acids. CDR1 is SGHTA and CDR2 is FQGNSA in the germline V gene.

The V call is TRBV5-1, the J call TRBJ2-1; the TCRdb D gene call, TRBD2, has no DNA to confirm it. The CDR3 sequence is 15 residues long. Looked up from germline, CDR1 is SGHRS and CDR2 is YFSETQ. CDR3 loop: CASSLGGSTYNEQFF.

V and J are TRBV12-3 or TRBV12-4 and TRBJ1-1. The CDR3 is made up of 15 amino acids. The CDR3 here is CASSLAWQLNTEAFF.

CDR3 amino acids: CASSSGLGAAPRGNTEAFF. The gene calls are TRBV5-4 and TRBJ1-1; without DNA, the TCRdb call of TRBD1 cannot be checked. The germline CDR1 and CDR2 sequences are SGHNT and YYREEE (reference sequence). CDR3 length: 19 residues.

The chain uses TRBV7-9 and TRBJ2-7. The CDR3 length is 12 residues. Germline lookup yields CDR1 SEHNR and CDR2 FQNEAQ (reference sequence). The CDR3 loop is CASSPRTSEQYF.

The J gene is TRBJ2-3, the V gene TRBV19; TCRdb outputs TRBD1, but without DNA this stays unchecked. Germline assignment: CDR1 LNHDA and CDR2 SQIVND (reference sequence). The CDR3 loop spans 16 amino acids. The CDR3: CASKGGRQASTDTQYF.

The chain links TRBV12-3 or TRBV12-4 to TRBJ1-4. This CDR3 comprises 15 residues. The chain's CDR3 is CASSLQIATNEKLFF.

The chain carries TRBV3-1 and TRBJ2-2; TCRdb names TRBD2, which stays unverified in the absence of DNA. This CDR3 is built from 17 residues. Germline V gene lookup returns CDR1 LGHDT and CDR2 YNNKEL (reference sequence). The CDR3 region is CASSSFLAGARTGELFF.

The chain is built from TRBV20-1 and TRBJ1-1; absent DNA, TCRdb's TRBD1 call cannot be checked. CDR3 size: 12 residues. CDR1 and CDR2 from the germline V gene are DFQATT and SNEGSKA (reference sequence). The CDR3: CSVKDRGSEAFF.

CDR3 loop: CASSLVGSGRWSEQFF. The chain is built from TRBV7-2 and TRBJ2-1; with no DNA, the TCRdb D assignment of TRBD2 cannot be verified. CDR1 is SGHTA and CDR2 is FQGNSA in the germline V gene. This CDR3 contains 16 residues.

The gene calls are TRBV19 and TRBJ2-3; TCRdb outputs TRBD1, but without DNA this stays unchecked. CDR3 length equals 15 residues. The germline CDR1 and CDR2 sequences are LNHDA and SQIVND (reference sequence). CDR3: CASTRERTSTDTQYF. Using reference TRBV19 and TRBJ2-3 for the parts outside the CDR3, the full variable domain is DGGITQSPKYLFRKEGQNVTLSCEQNLNHDAMYWYRQDPGQGLRLIYYSQIVNDFQKGDIAEGYSVSREKKESFPLTVTSAQKNPTAFYLCASTRERTSTDTQYFGPGTRLTVL.

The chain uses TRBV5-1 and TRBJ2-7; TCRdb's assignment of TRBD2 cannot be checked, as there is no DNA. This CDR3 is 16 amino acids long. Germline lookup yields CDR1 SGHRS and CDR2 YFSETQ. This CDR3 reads CASSLAPSGSTHEQYF.

CDR3 loop: CAWSVGALPQYF. The V call is TRBV30, the J call TRBJ2-5; TCRdb's D call of TRBD2 is untestable without DNA. This CDR3 region has 12 residues. Germline loops: CDR1 GTSNPN, CDR2 SVGIG (reference sequence).

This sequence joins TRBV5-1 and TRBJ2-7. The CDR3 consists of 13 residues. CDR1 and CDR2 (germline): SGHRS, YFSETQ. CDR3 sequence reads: CASSTGQPYEQYF.

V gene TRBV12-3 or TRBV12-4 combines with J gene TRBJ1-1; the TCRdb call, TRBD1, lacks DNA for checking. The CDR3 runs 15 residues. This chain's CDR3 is CASSSAGVLNTEAFF.

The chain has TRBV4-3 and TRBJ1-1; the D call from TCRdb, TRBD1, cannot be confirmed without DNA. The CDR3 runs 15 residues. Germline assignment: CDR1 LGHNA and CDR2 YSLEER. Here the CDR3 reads CASSQEAGWVAEAFF.

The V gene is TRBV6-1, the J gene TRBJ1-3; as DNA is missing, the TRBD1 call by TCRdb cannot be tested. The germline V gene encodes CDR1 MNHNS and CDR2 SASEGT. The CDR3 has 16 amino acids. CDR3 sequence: CASSERTGSAGNTIYF.